A single sample is the source of the 20 T cell receptor beta chains below, sequenced in a study of siplizumab effects on memory and regulatory T cells. TCRdb's table, derived via immunoSEQ multiplex PCR, lists solely in-frame clones and lacks some. The table includes around 95,000 clones, 75% to 95% detected once. The sequencing sample was made of CD4+ T cells sorted from blood. The receptors were gathered from a human donor in good health.

The chain couples TRBV4-3 to TRBJ2-7; TRBD2 agrees at 7 bases. J was trimmed by 4 bases and V by 0 bases; bases with no gene match: 3. There are 14 residues in the CDR3. Germline CDR1 reads LGHNA; CDR2 reads YSLEER. Here the CDR3 DNA reads TGCGCCAGCAGCCAAGATTGGCGGGGGTACGAGCAGTACTTC. Protein sequence: CASSQDWRGYEQYF.

With regard to this clone: Other nucleotide sequences in the sample specify the same CDR3. The rearrangement joins TRBV6-5 to TRBJ1-1, with D possibly TRBD1 on 5 matching bases. From germline, CDR1 is MNHEY and CDR2 SVGAGI. The V end lost 2 bases, the J end lost 8 bases, and 9 bases lay between the germline ends. The CDR3 extends over 12 amino acids. CDR3 sequence: CASSYRGGEAFF. The CDR3 region has the DNA TGTGCCAGCAGTTACAGGGGAGGAGAAGCTTTCTTT.

As concerns this clone: One end of the junction varies from germline; a read error may be responsible. The rearrangement links TRBV28 to TRBJ1-1; tentative D call: TRBD1 (6 bases). Germline CDR1 is MDHEN and CDR2 is SYDVKM. The CDR3 runs to 14 residues. The CDR3 is CGVQGGGRNTEAFF. In DNA form, the CDR3 reads TGCGGGGTACAGGGAGGTGGGAGGAACACTGAAGCTTTCTTT.

J is TRBJ1-4 and V is TRBV2; D is undetermined. The V end lost 5 bases, the J end lost 6 bases, and 7 bases lay between the germline ends. The CDR3 extends over 12 amino acids. Per germline, CDR1 SNHLY and CDR2 FYNNEI. In DNA, the CDR3 is TGTGCCAGCAGTTGGATGGATGAAAAACTGTTTTTT. It encodes CASSWMDEKLFF.

The chain has TRBV5-1 and TRBJ2-3, with D maybe TRBD2 (5 bases). Trimming removed 3 bases at V and 6 bases at J, with 8 bases between. This CDR3 is 12 amino acids long. Germline loops: CDR1 SGHRS, CDR2 YFSETQ. CDR3 nucleotides: TGCGCCAGCAGCTCTTCGGGGGATACGCAGTATTTT. Translation: CASSSSGDTQYF.

This chain links TRBV5-1 with TRBJ2-3, with 7 bases matching TRBD1. The CDR3 is made up of 14 amino acids. V shed 4 bases, J shed 1 base, and the junction held 3 bases outside the gene matches. Germline assignment: CDR1 SGHRS and CDR2 YFSETQ. The CDR3 loop reads CASSHDRGTDTQYF. The CDR3 DNA reads as TGCGCCAGCAGCCATGACAGGGGCACAGATACGCAGTATTTT.

This clone was counted once. V is TRBV7-2 and J is TRBJ2-1, with D possibly being TRBD1 or TRBD2 (5 bases each). The germline CDR1 and CDR2 sequences are SGHTA and FQGNSA. V was clipped by 7 bases and J by 9 bases, with 16 bases between them. CDR3 length: 13 residues. CDR3 protein: CASMGVWGTEQFF. The CDR3 DNA reads TGTGCCAGCATGGGGGTTTGGGGCACTGAGCAGTTCTTC.

The chain couples TRBV5-6 to TRBJ2-7; D is undetermined. The V end lost 2 bases, the J end lost 4 bases, and 4 bases lay between the germline ends. Germline V gene data show CDR1 as SGHDT and CDR2 as YYEEEE. The CDR3 covers 11 residues. Here the CDR3 DNA reads TGTGCCAGCAGCTTTAGGTACGAGCAGTACTTC. This encodes CASSFRYEQYF.

The chain is built from TRBV18 and TRBJ1-1; no firm D call. V dropped 0 bases and J dropped 5 bases, with 7 bases sitting between them. Germline V gene data show CDR1 as KGHSH and CDR2 as LQKENI. This CDR3 spans 13 amino acids. Here the CDR3 reads CASSPPGLTEAFF. The CDR3 region has the DNA TGTGCCAGCTCACCACCCGGGTTAACTGAAGCTTTCTTT.

CDR3 DNA sequence: TGTGCCAGCAGCGTATACTCAGATACGCAGTATTTT. It codes for CASSVYSDTQYF. The chain couples TRBV9 to TRBJ2-3; D call uncertain. The germline CDR1 and CDR2 sequences are SGDLS and YYNGEE. CDR3 size: 12 residues. The V end was cut by 1 base, the J end by 4 bases, with 4 bases between.

The chain uses TRBV5-1 and TRBJ1-5; no definite D call. Trimming stripped 4 bases from V and 1 base from J, with 9 bases between. The CDR3 sequence is 14 residues long. Germline lookup yields CDR1 SGHRS and CDR2 YFSETQ. Here the CDR3 DNA reads TGCGCCAGCAGCCCCGGGTCCAGCAATCAGCCCCAGCATTTT. Its translation is CASSPGSSNQPQHF.

This clone was detected only once. The V and J genes are TRBV18 and TRBJ1-1, with D perhaps matching TRBD1 (5 bases). Trimming took off 7 bases at V and 1 base at J, with 10 bases between the two ends. Looked up from germline, CDR1 is KGHSH and CDR2 is LQKENI. This CDR3 is 13 amino acids long. In DNA form, the CDR3 reads TGTGCCAGCTACGGGGGAAAGAACACTGAAGCTTTCTTT. This sequence encodes CASYGGKNTEAFF. Together with reference TRBV18 and TRBJ1-1, the CDR3 gives the full variable domain: NAGVMQNPRHLVRRRGQEARLRCSPMKGHSHVYWYRQLPEEGLKFMVYLQKENIIDESGMPKERFSAEFPKEGPSILRIQQVVRGDSAAYFCASYGGKNTEAFFGQGTRLTVV.

This clone was recorded a few times. Here the CDR3 DNA reads TGTGCCAGCTCAGGACTAGCGCGAGAGCAGTACTTC. This sequence encodes CASSGLAREQYF. This chain uses TRBV18 with TRBJ2-7, with TRBD2 matching over 9 bases. The germline CDR1 and CDR2 sequences are KGHSH and LQKENI. With V trimmed by 5 bases and J by 7 bases, 3 bases remained unmatched. The CDR3 sequence is 12 residues long.

This clone showed up just once. This chain uses TRBV15 with TRBJ1-4; D gene uncertain. With 1 base removed from V and 5 bases from J, the gap between germline ends came to 8 bases. This CDR3 spans 14 amino acids. Germline V lookup: CDR1 LNHNV, CDR2 YYDKDF (reference sequence). This CDR3 is CATSRGQKNEKLFF. In DNA form, the CDR3 reads TGTGCCACCAGCAGAGGGCAGAAGAATGAAAAACTGTTTTTT. The entire variable domain, with the rest obtained from reference TRBV15 and TRBJ1-4, is as follows: DAMVIQNPRYQVTQFGKPVTLSCSQTLNHNVMYWYQQKSSQAPKLLFHYYDKDFNNEADTPDNFQSRRPNTSFCFLDIRSPGLGDTAMYLCATSRGQKNEKLFFGSGTQLSVL.

This chain links TRBV6-1 with TRBJ2-6; no firm D call. The CDR3 extends over 13 amino acids. Looked up from germline, CDR1 is MNHNS and CDR2 is SASEGT. The V and J ends lost 7 bases and 4 bases respectively, with 8 bases between them. In nucleotides, the CDR3 is TGTGCCAGCATCGCCAGGGGGGCCAACGTCCTGACTTTC. It is translated as CASIARGANVLTF.

This clone was recorded only once. The chain employs TRBV5-4 and TRBJ2-1; 8 nucleotides align to TRBD2. The CDR3 extends over 14 amino acids. V lost 3 bases to trimming and J lost 7 bases; unmatched junction nucleotides: 6. Germline-derived CDR1 and CDR2 are SGHNT and YYREEE (reference sequence). In DNA, the CDR3 is TGTGCCAGCAGCTCGGGACTAGGCGGGAATGAGCAGTTCTTC. It codes for CASSSGLGGNEQFF.

The genes are TRBV5-1 and TRBJ1-1, with TRBD1 identical over 7 bases. This CDR3 is built from 15 residues. V was clipped by 3 bases and J by 8 bases; unmatched bases: 13. Germline-derived CDR1 and CDR2 are SGHRS and YFSETQ. The CDR3 coding sequence is TGCGCCAGCAGCTGGGAGATAGGGGGCGTCCTCGAAGCTTTCTTT. Protein product: CASSWEIGGVLEAFF.

This clone came up once. The chain uses TRBV7-2 and TRBJ2-3, with a tentative D call TRBD2 (7 bases). The V and J ends lost 3 bases and 2 bases respectively, with 21 bases between them. This CDR3 has 18 amino acids. Germline V gene data show CDR1 as SGHTA and CDR2 as FQGNSA. Here the CDR3 reads CASSFPLVRGGTTDTQYF. CDR3 nucleotides: TGTGCCAGCAGCTTCCCCCTCGTTAGGGGGGGGACCACAGATACGCAGTATTTT. The full variable domain, its missing parts supplied by reference TRBV7-2 and TRBJ2-3, is GAGVSQSPSNKVTEKGKDVELRCDPISGHTALYWYRQSLGQGLEFLIYFQGNSAPDKSGLPSDRFSAERTGGSVSTLTIQRTQQEDSAVYLCASSFPLVRGGTTDTQYFGPGTRLTVL.

The chain uses TRBV7-3 and TRBJ2-7; D may correspond to TRBD1 or TRBD2 (6 bases each). Trimming cost V 5 bases and J 0 bases, with 14 bases left between them. The CDR3 is made up of 15 amino acids. From germline, CDR1 is SGHTA and CDR2 FQGTGA. The CDR3 DNA sequence: TGTGCCAGCAGCATAGGAGGAGGGGGCTCCTACGAGCAGTACTTC. Its translation is CASSIGGGGSYEQYF.

This chain joins TRBV18 and TRBJ1-1; possibly TRBD1 for D (6 bases). The CDR3 consists of 16 residues. Germline lookup yields CDR1 KGHSH and CDR2 LQKENI. The V end lost 5 bases, the J end lost 1 base, and 17 bases lay between the germline ends. The CDR3 nucleotides are TGTGCCAGCTCATTTGGACAGAGGGGGGGGAACACTGAAGCTTTCTTT. Its protein product is CASSFGQRGGNTEAFF. Looking up the rest from reference TRBV18 and TRBJ1-1 gives the full variable domain: NAGVMQNPRHLVRRRGQEARLRCSPMKGHSHVYWYRQLPEEGLKFMVYLQKENIIDESGMPKERFSAEFPKEGPSILRIQQVVRGDSAAYFCASSFGQRGGNTEAFFGQGTRLTVV.